The present TCR beta chain was sequenced within a study of T cell changes during pregnancy in multiple sclerosis. TCRdb keeps only in-frame clones here, not all; method: immunoSEQ multiplex PCR. The table lists just over 20,000 clones, 70% to 90% of them singletons. V shed 4 bases and J shed 2 bases, with 15 bases lying between them. The CDR3 contains 15 residues. Germline loops: CDR1 LGHNA, CDR2 YSLEER. In this sample, this clone turned up once. This receptor was taken from a female donor in good health, enrolled as a control in a pregnancy study. Sequences were derived from CD8+ T cells from peripheral blood mononuclear cells, sampled in the second trimester of pregnancy. This sequence joins TRBV4-3 and TRBJ2-7; D gene unclear. The CDR3 region has the DNA TGCGCCAGCAGCCCCGCCCGAACAGACACCTACGAGCAGTACTTC. It yields the protein CASSPARTDTYEQYF.